The 19 T cell receptor beta chains below all came from one sample that was sequenced in a study of T-cell memory formation after mild COVID-19. TCRdb used MiXCR to reprocess the 5' RACE reads, holding one entry per CDR3 protein. The sample lists more than 250,000 distinct CDR3 sequences, 16% occurring once. The specimen was PBMCs or a T cell subset sorted from them (not recorded which). Receptor source: a man between 18 and 29 years old who had mild COVID-19 (a few samples of this study predate the infection). Cell type and time point are not known.

This clonotype was found many times. J is TRBJ2-3 and V is TRBV5-1; TRBD2 matches at 8 bases. Germline-derived CDR1 and CDR2 are SGHRS and YFSETQ. After removal of 2 bases from V and 3 bases from J, the junction contained 11 bases not matched to a gene. This CDR3 has 17 amino acids. CDR3 region: CASSFSYAGGNTDTQYF. The CDR3 nucleotides read TGCGCCAGCAGCTTCTCCTATGCGGGGGGAAATACAGATACGCAGTATTTT.

This clonotype was seen a handful of times. The rearrangement links TRBV10-2 to TRBJ1-5; D is perhaps TRBD1 (5 bases). Trimming removed 0 bases at V and 0 bases at J, with 18 bases between. Germline values: CDR1 WSHSY, CDR2 SAAADI. The CDR3 runs 19 residues. CDR3 region: CASSESGPAGYDSNQPQHF. The DNA of the CDR3 is TGCGCCAGCAGTGAGTCGGGACCGGCGGGGTATGATAGCAATCAGCCCCAGCATTTT.

The rearrangement uses TRBV5-6 and TRBJ2-5; D may be TRBD1 or TRBD2 (5 bases each). CDR1 is SGHDT, CDR2 YYEEEE, per germline. V was pared by 4 bases and J by 5 bases, with 21 bases between. This CDR3 is 16 amino acids long. The CDR3 loop reads CASSPGPGRGGETQYF. The CDR3, as DNA: TGTGCCAGCAGCCCCGGACCGGGACGGGGTGGGGAGACCCAGTACTTC. The full variable domain, its missing parts supplied by reference TRBV5-6 and TRBJ2-5, is DAGVTQSPTHLIKTRGQQVTLRCSPKSGHDTVSWYQQALGQGPQFIFQYYEEEERQRGNFPDRFSGHQFPNYSSELNVNALLLGDSALYLCASSPGPGRGGETQYFGPGTRLLVL.

The chain employs TRBV10-3 and TRBJ2-5; 7 bases map to TRBD1. This CDR3 spans 13 amino acids. Germline trimming cut 10 bases from V and 6 bases from J; bases unmatched to any gene: 11. The V gene's germline CDR1 is ENHRY and CDR2 SYGVKD. For the CDR3, the DNA is TGTGCCACCTTGGACCCAGGGGGAAAGACCCAGTACTTC. This sequence encodes CATLDPGGKTQYF.

CDR3 amino acids: CASSQLPDRFNQPQHF. Written as DNA, the CDR3 is TGCGCCAGCAGCCAGCTCCCCGACAGATTCAATCAGCCCCAGCATTTT. The V gene is TRBV4-1, the J gene TRBJ1-5; perhaps TRBD1 as D (5 bases). V lost 3 bases, J lost 3 bases, and 15 bases lay in between. This CDR3 comprises 16 residues. CDR1 is MGHRA, CDR2 YSYEKL, per germline.

The chain recombines TRBV29-1 with TRBJ2-1; 7 nucleotides agree with TRBD2. The V and J ends lost 4 bases and 15 bases, in that order; junction bases with no gene match: 3. Germline V gene data show CDR1 as SQVTM and CDR2 as ANQGSEA. This CDR3 is 9 amino acids long. For the CDR3, the DNA is TGCAGCGTTGCGGGACTACCGTTCTTC. Its translation is CSVAGLPFF.

The rearrangement uses TRBV7-8 and TRBJ1-1; tentatively, D is TRBD1 (5 bases). Germline loops: CDR1 SGHVS, CDR2 FQNEAQ. V lost 1 base and J 7 bases, leaving 13 bases between the germline ends. CDR3 length: 14 amino acids. As DNA, the CDR3 is TGTGCCAGCAGCTTAGGACAGCGGAGGGTTGAAGCTTTCTTT. This sequence encodes CASSLGQRRVEAFF.

The chain carries TRBV7-9 and TRBJ1-1; D unresolved. The CDR3 loop spans 16 amino acids. V lost 2 bases and J lost 1, with 14 bases in between. Looked up from germline, CDR1 is SEHNR and CDR2 is FQNEAQ (reference sequence). The CDR3 DNA reads TGTGCCAGCAGCTTAAATAGGATTAAGGGGAACACTGAAGCTTTCTTT. It is translated as CASSLNRIKGNTEAFF.

In DNA form, the CDR3 reads TGTGCCAGCAGCCGGACCGCCGGCGGGGTAGCTTTCTTT. Translated: CASSRTAGGVAFF. The chain recombines TRBV7-3 with TRBJ1-1, with D uncertain. CDR1 is SGHTA, CDR2 FQGTGA, per germline. V was clipped by 5 bases and J by 10 bases, with 17 bases between them. The CDR3 spans 13 residues.

The chain has TRBV6-2 or TRBV6-3 and TRBJ1-5, with no clear D. The V gene's germline CDR1 is MNHEY and CDR2 SVGEGT. Trimming pared 4 bases from V and 0 bases from J, leaving 10 bases between. The CDR3 spans 15 residues. The chain's CDR3 is CASSSGRDSNQPQHF. CDR3 sequence (DNA): TGTGCCAGCAGTTCCGGAAGAGATAGCAATCAGCCCCAGCATTTT.

This clonotype showed up just a few times. The genes are TRBV12-3 or TRBV12-4 and TRBJ2-3; D call uncertain. The CDR3 is 11 amino acids. The V end was cut by 7 bases, the J end by 2 bases, with 4 bases between. CDR3 bases: TGTGCCAGCACGAACACAGATACGCAGTATTTT. Translation: CASTNTDTQYF.

V and J are TRBV7-2 and TRBJ2-7, with D possibly matching TRBD2 (5 bases). The CDR3 contains 13 residues. V lost 6 bases, J lost 0 bases, and 9 bases lay in between. CDR1 and CDR2 from the germline V gene are SGHTA and FQGNSA. The chain's CDR3 is CASRKSGSYEQYF. CDR3 coding DNA: TGTGCCAGCAGGAAAAGCGGCTCCTACGAGCAGTACTTC.

A few counts support this clonotype. This rearrangement joins TRBV7-9 to TRBJ2-4; possible D gene TRBD2, 6 bases. The V and J ends lost 5 bases and 11 bases respectively, with 16 bases between them. Germline V gene data show CDR1 as SEHNR and CDR2 as FQNEAQ (reference sequence). The CDR3 extends over 13 amino acids. Here the CDR3 reads CASSLGPSGVQYF. CDR3 coding DNA: TGTGCCAGCAGCCTCGGACCCTCGGGGGTTCAGTACTTC.

V is TRBV5-1 and J is TRBJ1-2; the D is unclear. The germline CDR1 and CDR2 sequences are SGHRS and YFSETQ. Deletions cut 0 bases from V and 8 bases from J, with 17 bases between. The CDR3 loop spans 15 amino acids. The CDR3 coding sequence is TGCGCCAGCAGCTTGGCCGGGGAGGATTTGGGAGGCTACACCTTC. This translates into CASSLAGEDLGGYTF. Using reference TRBV5-1 and TRBJ1-2 for the parts outside the CDR3, the full variable domain is KAGVTQTPRYLIKTRGQQVTLSCSPISGHRSVSWYQQTPGQGLQFLFEYFSETQRNKGNFPGRFSGRQFSNSRSEMNVSTLELGDSALYLCASSLAGEDLGGYTFGSGTRLTVV.

For the CDR3, the DNA is TGTGCCAGCAGCACGACAGGTTTGAACACTGAAGCTTTCTTT. This translates into CASSTTGLNTEAFF. This rearrangement joins TRBV7-3 to TRBJ1-1, with D possibly being TRBD1 (6 bases). The CDR3 spans 14 residues. CDR1 SGHTA and CDR2 FQGTGA come from the germline V gene. The V end lost 5 bases, the J end lost 0 bases, and 10 bases lay between the germline ends.

This clonotype was observed a few times. CDR3 protein: CASSYDPSGGEYEQYF. DNA for the CDR3: TGTGCCAGCAGTTACGATCCTAGCGGGGGAGAATACGAGCAGTACTTC. The rearrangement joins TRBV6-2 or TRBV6-3 to TRBJ2-7; the match to TRBD2 covers 10 bases. CDR3 length equals 16 residues. Germline CDR1 MNHEY, CDR2 SVGEGT. J gave up 4 bases and V 2 bases, and 8 bases lay outside the gene matches.

This clonotype has just a few counts. The genes are TRBV7-9 and TRBJ1-3, with D unresolved. The CDR3 loop spans 12 amino acids. Germline assignment: CDR1 SEHNR and CDR2 FQNEAQ (reference sequence). Trimming removed 3 bases from V and 6 bases from J, with 6 bases in between. CDR3 bases: TGTGCCAGCAGCTTGTTGTCAAACACCATATATTTT. Translated, it gives CASSLLSNTIYF.

This clonotype occurred a few times. V is TRBV11-3 and J is TRBJ2-5; 8 nucleotides agree with TRBD2. Germline V gene sequence: CDR1 SGHNT, CDR2 YENEEA. With 4 bases clipped from V and 2 bases from J, the junction kept 12 bases outside the gene matches. The CDR3 sequence is 17 residues long. CDR3 region: CASSSSDSGARQETQYF. CDR3 nucleotides: TGTGCCAGCAGCTCTAGCGATAGCGGGGCCAGACAAGAGACCCAGTACTTC.

Comments on this clonotype: The germline gene is not matched at one end of the junction; a read error may be the cause. V is TRBV5-1 and J is TRBJ2-1; the D is unclear. Germline V gene sequence: CDR1 SGHRS, CDR2 YFSETQ. CDR3 length: 12 residues. CDR3 nucleotides: TGCGCCAGCAAAGAAGGCGTCAATGAGCGGTTCTTC. This codes for CASKEGVNERFF.